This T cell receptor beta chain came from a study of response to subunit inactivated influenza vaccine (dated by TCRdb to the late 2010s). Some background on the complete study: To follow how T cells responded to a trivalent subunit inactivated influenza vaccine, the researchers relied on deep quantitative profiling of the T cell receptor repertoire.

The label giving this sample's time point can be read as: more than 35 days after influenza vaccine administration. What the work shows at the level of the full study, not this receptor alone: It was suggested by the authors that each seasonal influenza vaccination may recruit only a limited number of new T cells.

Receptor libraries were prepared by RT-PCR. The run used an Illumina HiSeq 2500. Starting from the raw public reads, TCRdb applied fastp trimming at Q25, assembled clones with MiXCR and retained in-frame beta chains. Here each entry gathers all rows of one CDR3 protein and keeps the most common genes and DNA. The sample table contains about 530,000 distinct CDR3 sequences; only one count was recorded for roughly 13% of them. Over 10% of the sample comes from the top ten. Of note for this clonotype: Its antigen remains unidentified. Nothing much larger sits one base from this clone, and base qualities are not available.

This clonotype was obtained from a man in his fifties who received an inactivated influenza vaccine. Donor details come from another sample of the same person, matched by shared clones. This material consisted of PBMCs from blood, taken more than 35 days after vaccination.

Here is the DNA: TGTGCCAGCAGTTTGGGTCCCGGTACTATTAGCAATCAGCCCCAGCATTTT. Translated, this is CASSLGPGTISNQPQHF. The chain links TRBV12-3 or TRBV12-4 with TRBJ1-5; confidence is insufficient to name the D gene. From the cysteine up to the phenylalanine, the CDR3 has a length of 17 residues. The entry retains the CDR3 DNA only, 51 bases that are in frame from base 1. The trim is 3 bases for V and 0 bases for J, with a gap of 15 bases between the germline ends.